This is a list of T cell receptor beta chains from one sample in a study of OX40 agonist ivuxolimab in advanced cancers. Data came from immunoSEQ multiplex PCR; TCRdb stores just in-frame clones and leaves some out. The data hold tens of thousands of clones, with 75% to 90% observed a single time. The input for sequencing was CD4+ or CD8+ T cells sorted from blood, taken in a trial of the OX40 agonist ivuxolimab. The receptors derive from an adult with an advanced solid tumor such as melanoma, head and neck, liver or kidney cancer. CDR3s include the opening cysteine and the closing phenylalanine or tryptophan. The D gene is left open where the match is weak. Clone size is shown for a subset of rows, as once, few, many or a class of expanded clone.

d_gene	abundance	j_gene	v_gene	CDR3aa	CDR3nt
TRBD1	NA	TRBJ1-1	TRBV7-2	CASSGDRVFNTEAFF	TGTGCCAGCAGCGGAGACAGGGTTTTCAACACTGAAGCTTTCTTT
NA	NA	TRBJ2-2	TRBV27	CASSLNSNTGELFF	TGTGCCAGCAGTTTGAACAGTAACACCGGGGAGCTGTTTTTT
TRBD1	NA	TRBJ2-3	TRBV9	CASGRRQGPINTDTQYF	TGTGCCAGCGGAAGAAGACAGGGCCCTATTAACACAGATACGCAGTATTTT
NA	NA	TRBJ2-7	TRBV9	CASSPAPGTSYEQYF	TGTGCCAGCAGTCCGGCTCCCGGGACATCATACGAGCAGTACTTC
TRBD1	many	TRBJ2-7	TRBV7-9	CASSFKEGQVYEQYF	TGTGCCAGCAGCTTCAAAGAAGGACAGGTCTACGAGCAGTACTTC
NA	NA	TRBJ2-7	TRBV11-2	CASGRTAGYEQYF	TGTGCCAGCGGACGGACAGCGGGCTACGAGCAGTACTTC
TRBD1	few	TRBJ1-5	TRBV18	CASSPDRGGNQPQHF	TGTGCCAGCTCCCCCGACAGGGGAGGCAATCAGCCCCAGCATTTT
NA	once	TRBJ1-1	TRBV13	CASSLGLGVMGTEAFF	TGTGCCAGCAGCTTAGGCCTGGGGGTTATGGGCACTGAAGCTTTCTTT
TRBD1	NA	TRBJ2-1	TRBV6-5	CASSYSGQGASEQFF	TGTGCCAGCAGTTACTCGGGACAGGGGGCGAGTGAGCAGTTCTTC
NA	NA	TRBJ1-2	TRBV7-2	CASIDKTYGYTF	TGTGCCAGCATCGACAAGACCTATGGCTACACCTTC
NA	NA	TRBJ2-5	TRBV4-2	CASSQVSGEETQYF	TGTGCCAGCAGCCAAGTTTCCGGAGAAGAGACCCAGTACTTC
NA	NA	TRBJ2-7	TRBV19	CASSSLGGVGYEQYF	TGTGCCAGTAGTAGCCTTGGAGGGGTCGGCTACGAGCAGTACTTC
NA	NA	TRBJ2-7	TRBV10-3	CAITNVPGPTYEQYF	TGTGCCATCACTAACGTCCCGGGACCTACCTACGAGCAGTACTTC
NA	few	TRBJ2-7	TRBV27	CASRPPGAYDEQYF	TGTGCCAGCAGGCCCCCAGGGGCCTATGACGAGCAGTACTTC
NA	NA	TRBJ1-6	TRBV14	CASSQFDAGGSPLHF	TGTGCCAGCAGCCAGTTCGACGCCGGCGGTTCACCCCTCCACTTT
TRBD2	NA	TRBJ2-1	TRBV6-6	CASSSGTSWHNEQFF	TGTGCCAGCAGTTCCGGGACTAGCTGGCACAATGAGCAGTTCTTC
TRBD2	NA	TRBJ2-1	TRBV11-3	CASTTRLAGGSNEQFF	TGTGCCAGCACTACTCGACTAGCGGGAGGAAGCAATGAGCAGTTCTTC
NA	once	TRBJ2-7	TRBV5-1	CASSFGQRDEQYF	TGCGCCAGCAGCTTTGGACAGCGCGACGAGCAGTACTTC
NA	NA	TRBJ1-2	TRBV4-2	CASSQVSDGYTF	TGTGCCAGCAGCCAAGTATCCGATGGCTACACCTTC
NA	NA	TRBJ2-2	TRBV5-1	CASSTSGSGELFF	TGCGCCAGCAGCACTTCAGGGTCCGGGGAGCTGTTTTTT
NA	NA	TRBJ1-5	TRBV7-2	CASSLAPGGYQPQHF	TGTGCCAGCAGCTTAGCCCCGGGAGGTTATCAGCCCCAGCATTTT
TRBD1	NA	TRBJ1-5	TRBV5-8	CASSRLQGADQPQHF	TGTGCCAGCAGCAGACTACAGGGGGCTGATCAGCCCCAGCATTTT
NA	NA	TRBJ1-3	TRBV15	CATSRDWGNTIYF	TGTGCCACCAGCAGAGATTGGGGAAACACCATATATTTT
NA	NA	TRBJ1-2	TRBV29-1	CSGTGGGYGYTF	TGCAGCGGGACGGGCGGGGGCTATGGCTACACCTTC
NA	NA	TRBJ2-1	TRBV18	CASSSQGLFSYNEQFF	TGTGCCAGCTCATCTCAGGGCCTCTTCTCCTACAATGAGCAGTTCTTC
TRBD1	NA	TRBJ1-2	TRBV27	CASSSTGDGYTF	TGTGCCAGCAGTTCGACAGGGGACGGCTACACCTTC
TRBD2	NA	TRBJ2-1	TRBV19	CASSMLAGGGNEQFF	TGTGCCAGTAGTATGTTAGCGGGGGGAGGCAATGAGCAGTTCTTC
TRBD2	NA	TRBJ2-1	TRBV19	CASSIARASGGDKQFF	TGTGCCAGTAGTATCGCTAGGGCTAGCGGGGGGGACAAGCAGTTCTTC
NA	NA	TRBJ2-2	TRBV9	CASSQRLNTGELFF	TGTGCCAGCAGCCAACGCTTAAACACCGGGGAGCTGTTTTTT
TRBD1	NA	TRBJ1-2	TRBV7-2	CASSLRQGSYAF	TGTGCCAGCAGCTTACGACAGGGGAGCTACGCCTTC
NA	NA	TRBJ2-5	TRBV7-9	CASSSYREETQYF	TGTGCCAGCAGCTCTTACAGGGAAGAGACCCAGTACTTC
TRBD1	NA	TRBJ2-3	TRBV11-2	CASSFGQGMADTQYF	TGTGCCAGCAGCTTTGGACAGGGTATGGCGGATACGCAGTATTTT
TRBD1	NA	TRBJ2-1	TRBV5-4	CASSLETGVYNEQFF	TGTGCCAGCAGCTTGGAGACAGGGGTCTACAATGAGCAGTTCTTC
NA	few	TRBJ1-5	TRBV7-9	CASSSFGNQPQHF	TGTGCCAGCAGCTCATTTGGCAATCAGCCCCAGCATTTT
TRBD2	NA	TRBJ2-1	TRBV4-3	CASSQDIAGGSYNEQFF	TGCGCCAGCAGCCAAGATATTGCGGGAGGGTCCTACAATGAGCAGTTCTTC
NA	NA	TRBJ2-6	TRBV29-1	CSVWTSSGANVLTF	TGCAGCGTTTGGACGAGCTCTGGGGCCAACGTCCTGACTTTC
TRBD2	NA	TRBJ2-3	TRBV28	CASSLGSGGVWNTQYF	TGTGCCAGCAGTTTAGGCTCGGGGGGGGTCTGGAATACGCAGTATTTT
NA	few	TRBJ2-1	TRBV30	CAWSMKSYNEQFF	TGTGCCTGGAGCATGAAATCCTACAATGAGCAGTTCTTC
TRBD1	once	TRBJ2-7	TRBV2	CASRDRGSSYEQYF	TGTGCCAGCAGAGACAGGGGCAGCTCCTACGAGCAGTACTTC
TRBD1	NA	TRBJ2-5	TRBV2	CASSEGQGVETQYF	TGTGCCAGCAGTGAGGGACAGGGTGTTGAGACCCAGTACTTC
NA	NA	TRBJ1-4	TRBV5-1	CASSKLGPKGEKLFF	TGCGCCAGCAGCAAACTCGGGCCTAAAGGGGAAAAACTGTTTTTT
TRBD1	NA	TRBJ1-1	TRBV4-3	CASSQEGTGPSEAFF	TGCGCCAGCAGCCAAGAAGGGACAGGGCCGTCTGAAGCTTTCTTT
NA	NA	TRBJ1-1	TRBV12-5	CASGLYPSGGNTEAFF	TGTGCTAGTGGTTTGTACCCTAGCGGGGGGAACACTGAAGCTTTCTTT
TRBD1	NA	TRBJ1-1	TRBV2	CATQLTTGGTEAFF	TGTGCTACGCAACTTACGACAGGGGGAACTGAAGCTTTCTTT
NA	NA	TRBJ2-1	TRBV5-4	CASSLGRGYYNEQFF	TGTGCCAGCAGCTTGGGCAGGGGTTATTACAATGAGCAGTTCTTC
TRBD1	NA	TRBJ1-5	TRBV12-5	CASALGQGSNQPQHF	TGTGCTAGTGCCCTAGGACAGGGATCAAATCAGCCCCAGCATTTT